Below are 20 T cell receptor beta chains sequenced from a single sample in a study of blood T cell repertoires in COVID-19. Here immunoSEQ multiplex PCR was the method, and the copy in TCRdb shows in-frame clones only, minus some. This repertoire shows almost 45,000 clones, more than 65% found once; its top ten account for approximately 61%. Sequencing was done on a sample of peripheral blood. Receptors were obtained from a man aged 80 or over with acute or convalescent COVID-19.

The rearrangement links TRBV18 to TRBJ1-4; 7 nucleotides align to TRBD1. CDR1 and CDR2 from the germline V gene are KGHSH and LQKENI. J was trimmed by 3 bases and V by 4 bases; bases with no gene match: 2. The length of the CDR3 is 14 residues. As DNA, the CDR3 is TGTGCCAGCTCACTACAGGGGTCTAATGAAAAACTGTTTTTT. It yields the protein CASSLQGSNEKLFF.

This chain connects TRBV19 to TRBJ2-2; D may be TRBD2 (5 bases). This CDR3 is built from 14 residues. The germline V gene encodes CDR1 LNHDA and CDR2 SQIVND (reference sequence). The V gene lost 1 base and the J gene lost 5 bases, with 8 bases spanning the gap. The CDR3 region has the DNA TGTGCCAGTAGTATAGCTACGGGGACCGGGGAGCTGTTTTTT. Its protein product is CASSIATGTGELFF.

This clone was observed a few times. CDR3: CASSEVRAGEQFF. CDR3 nucleotide sequence: TGTGCCAGCAGTGAGGTGAGGGCCGGCGAGCAGTTCTTC. V usage is TRBV2 and J usage is TRBJ2-1; a weak D match, TRBD2 (5 bases). Looked up from germline, CDR1 is SNHLY and CDR2 is FYNNEI. The germline V and J ends were trimmed by 3 bases and 10 bases, with 13 bases remaining between them. CDR3 length: 13 amino acids.

V is TRBV24-1 and J is TRBJ1-5; D is perhaps TRBD1 (6 bases). CDR1 KGHDR and CDR2 SFDVKD come from the germline V gene. Trimming took 7 bases from V and 0 from J, leaving 9 bases between them. This CDR3 comprises 14 residues. The CDR3 spells CATSHRDSNQPQHF. The CDR3 nucleotides read TGTGCCACCAGCCACAGGGATAGCAATCAGCCCCAGCATTTT.

V gene TRBV7-8 combines with J gene TRBJ1-2; D is perhaps TRBD1 (6 bases). The length of the CDR3 is 15 residues. The germline V gene has CDR1 SGHVS and CDR2 FQNEAQ. V was cut by 5 bases and J by 8 bases, with 21 bases left in between. The CDR3 loop reads CASSPDRKVSFGYTF. CDR3 sequence (DNA): TGTGCCAGCAGCCCCGACAGGAAAGTCTCTTTCGGCTACACCTTC.

J is TRBJ2-3 and V is TRBV12-5; 8 bases are a match to TRBD2. Per the germline V gene, CDR1 is LGHNT and CDR2 is FRNRAP. The V gene end was trimmed by 1 base and the J gene end by 4 bases; junction bases not matched to a gene: 10. This CDR3 comprises 17 residues. CDR3 sequence reads: CASGLGRGGSRADTQYF. The CDR3 DNA sequence: TGTGCTAGTGGTTTGGGCCGGGGGGGGAGTCGGGCAGATACGCAGTATTTT.

The chain uses TRBV5-4 and TRBJ2-5; 13 bases match TRBD2. V gave up 0 bases and J gave up 5 bases; unmatched junction bases: 4. The CDR3 is made up of 16 amino acids. In germline, CDR1 is SGHNT, CDR2 YYREEE (reference sequence). CDR3 DNA: TGTGCCAGCAGCTTGGTAGGGACTAGCGGGACTGAGACCCAGTACTTC. Amino acid sequence: CASSLVGTSGTETQYF.

The V gene is TRBV5-1, the J gene TRBJ2-1; 9 bases fit TRBD2. This CDR3 has 16 amino acids. Germline-derived CDR1 and CDR2 are SGHRS and YFSETQ. Losses at the gene ends were 3 bases for V and 4 bases for J; bases not matched to a gene: 8. The CDR3 DNA reads as TGCGCCAGCAGCTCGGGAGCTAGCGGGGTTTACAATGAGCAGTTCTTC. The encoded protein is CASSSGASGVYNEQFF.

This clone was detected a few times. The CDR3 DNA follows: TGTGCCATCAGTGCAGAGGAGGCAGGAGGCCAGCATTTT. It yields the protein CAISAEEAGGQHF. V and J are TRBV10-3 and TRBJ1-5; D not certain. Germline V gives CDR1 ENHRY, CDR2 SYGVKD. The CDR3 consists of 13 residues. Trimming left V 4 bases short and J 12 bases short, with 16 bases between.

The J gene is TRBJ1-5, the V gene TRBV15; 8 bases align to TRBD1. Germline trimming cut 5 bases from V and 6 bases from J; bases unmatched to any gene: 21. The CDR3 totals 19 residues. CDR1 is LNHNV, CDR2 YYDKDF, per germline (reference sequence). DNA of the CDR3: TGTGCCACCAGCTCTAAAGGGGCGCAGGGGGCGCGGGTTACTCAGCCCCAGCATTTT. It specifies CATSSKGAQGARVTQPQHF.

The chain uses TRBV7-9 and TRBJ1-1, with D uncertain. The CDR3 consists of 16 residues. Trimming took 0 bases from V and 3 from J, leaving 14 bases between them. Germline V gene data show CDR1 as SEHNR and CDR2 as FQNEAQ (reference sequence). The CDR3 DNA reads as TGTGCCAGCAGCTTAGCCCTGGTGGGGAGTTACACTGAAGCTTTCTTT. Protein sequence: CASSLALVGSYTEAFF.

The chain recombines TRBV2 with TRBJ1-1, with D maybe TRBD1 (6 bases). Trimming cost V 6 bases and J 4 bases, with 12 bases left between them. Germline values: CDR1 SNHLY, CDR2 FYNNEI. This CDR3 is 13 amino acids long. The CDR3 protein is CASSAQGSTEAFF. The CDR3 coding sequence is TGTGCCAGCAGCGCTCAGGGGTCCACTGAAGCTTTCTTT.

The V and J genes are TRBV2 and TRBJ1-5; unclear D gene. The CDR3 consists of 14 residues. Germline V lookup: CDR1 SNHLY, CDR2 FYNNEI. V was shortened by 4 bases and J by 0 bases, with 7 bases between the two germline ends. The CDR3 region is CASSGLTSNQPQHF. Written as DNA, the CDR3 is TGTGCCAGCAGTGGACTTACTAGCAATCAGCCCCAGCATTTT.

This clone appeared a single time. The chain is built from TRBV28 and TRBJ1-5; unclear D gene. The V gene's germline CDR1 is MDHEN and CDR2 SYDVKM. The germline V and J ends were trimmed by 8 bases and 4 bases, with 12 bases remaining between them. This CDR3 comprises 13 residues. CDR3 region: CASLGGFNQPQHF. CDR3 coding DNA: TGTGCCAGCTTGGGAGGGTTTAATCAGCCCCAGCATTTT.

As concerns this clone: Its ends do not fully match the called genes, so a read error is possible. The chain links TRBV15 to TRBJ2-1; 7 bases are a match to TRBD2. Germline CDR1 and CDR2: LNHNV and YYDKDF (reference sequence). The CDR3 runs to 14 residues. The CDR3 region is CATSTGTNNNEQFF. CDR3 bases: TGTGCCACGAGCACCGGGACTAACAACAATGAGCAGTTCTTC.

The V gene is TRBV5-1, the J gene TRBJ2-5, with a weak D call TRBD2 (5 bases). This CDR3 comprises 13 residues. V gave up 0 bases and J gave up 9 bases, with 12 bases separating them. Germline assignment: CDR1 SGHRS and CDR2 YFSETQ. The CDR3 sequence: CASSLEPDGAQYF. CDR3 coding DNA: TGCGCCAGCAGCTTGGAACCGGACGGGGCCCAGTACTTC.

The gene calls are TRBV19 and TRBJ2-3, with D tentatively TRBD2 (5 bases). V was clipped by 0 bases and J by 3 bases, with 28 bases between them. This CDR3 is built from 21 residues. The germline CDR1 and CDR2 sequences are LNHDA and SQIVND (reference sequence). The CDR3 spells CASSIEVATTAGWSRTDTQYF. The CDR3 DNA reads TGTGCCAGTAGTATAGAAGTGGCGACGACGGCGGGCTGGAGCAGGACAGATACGCAGTATTTT.

This clone was counted only a few times. The chain employs TRBV27 and TRBJ2-1; D not resolved. The V gene's germline CDR1 is MNHEY and CDR2 SMNVEV (reference sequence). This CDR3 is 16 amino acids long. V shed 1 base and J shed 3 bases, with 13 bases lying between them. The CDR3 nucleotides are TGTGCCAGCAGTTTATACCCCTCCAACAGCTACAATGAGCAGTTCTTC. Encoded protein: CASSLYPSNSYNEQFF.

This chain links TRBV12-3 or TRBV12-4 with TRBJ1-2; D is perhaps TRBD1 (6 bases). Deletions cut 3 bases from V and 3 bases from J, with 8 bases between. CDR3 length: 13 amino acids. The CDR3 DNA reads TGTGCCAGCAGTTTCGACAGGTACTATGGCTACACCTTC. This gives the protein CASSFDRYYGYTF.

This clone was found many times. This chain joins TRBV5-5 and TRBJ1-2; the D gene is possibly TRBD1 (6 bases). Trimming removed 4 bases from V and 3 bases from J, with 13 bases in between. The CDR3 contains 14 residues. Germline V lookup: CDR1 SGHKS, CDR2 YYEKEE (reference sequence). CDR3 coding DNA: TGTGCCAGCAGCAATACAGGGTCTTACTATGGCTACACCTTC. The encoded protein is CASSNTGSYYGYTF.